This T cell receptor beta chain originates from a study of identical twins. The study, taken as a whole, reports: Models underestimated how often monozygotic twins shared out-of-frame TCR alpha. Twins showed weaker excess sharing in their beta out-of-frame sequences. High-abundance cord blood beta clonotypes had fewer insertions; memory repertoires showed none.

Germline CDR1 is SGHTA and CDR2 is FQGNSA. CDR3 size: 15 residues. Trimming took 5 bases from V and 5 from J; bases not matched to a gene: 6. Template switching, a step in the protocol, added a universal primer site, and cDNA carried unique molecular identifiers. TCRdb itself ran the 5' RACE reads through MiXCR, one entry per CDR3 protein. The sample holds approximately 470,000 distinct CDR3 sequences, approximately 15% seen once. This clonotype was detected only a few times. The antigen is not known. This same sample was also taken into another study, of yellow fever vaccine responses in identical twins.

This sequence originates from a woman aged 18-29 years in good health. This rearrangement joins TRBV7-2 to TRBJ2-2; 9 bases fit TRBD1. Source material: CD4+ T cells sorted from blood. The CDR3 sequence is CASSRDRVMTGELFF. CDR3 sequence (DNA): TGTGCCAGCAGCCGGGACAGGGTTATGACCGGGGAGCTGTTTTTT.